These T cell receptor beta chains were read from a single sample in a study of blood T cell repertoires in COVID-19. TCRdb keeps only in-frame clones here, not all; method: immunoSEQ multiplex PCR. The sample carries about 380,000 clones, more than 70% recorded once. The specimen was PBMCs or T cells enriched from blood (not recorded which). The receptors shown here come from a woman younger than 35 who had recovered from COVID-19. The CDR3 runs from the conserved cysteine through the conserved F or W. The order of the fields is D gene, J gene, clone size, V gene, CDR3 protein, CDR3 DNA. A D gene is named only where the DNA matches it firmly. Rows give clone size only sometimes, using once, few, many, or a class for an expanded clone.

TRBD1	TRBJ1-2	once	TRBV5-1	CASSLVRDRKFYGYTF	TGCGCCAGCAGCTTGGTCCGGGACAGAAAGTTTTATGGCTACACCTTC
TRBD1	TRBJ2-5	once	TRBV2	CASSYPGQGAGTQYF	TGTGCCAGCAGTTATCCGGGACAGGGGGCTGGGACCCAGTACTTC
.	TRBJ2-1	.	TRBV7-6	CASSLAGSPYNEQFF	TGTGCCAGCAGCTTAGCAGGGAGCCCCTACAATGAGCAGTTCTTC
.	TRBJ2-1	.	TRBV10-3	CAIRKRTDSSYNEQFF	TGTGCCATCAGGAAACGGACAGATAGCTCCTACAATGAGCAGTTCTTC
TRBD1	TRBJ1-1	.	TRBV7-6	CASSLGTGAGAEAFF	TGTGCCAGCAGCTTAGGGACAGGGGCCGGCGCTGAAGCTTTCTTT
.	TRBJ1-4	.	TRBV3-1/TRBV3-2	CASSHERRSGELFF	TGTGCCAGCAGCCATGAGCGGCGGTCGGGCGAACTGTTTTTT
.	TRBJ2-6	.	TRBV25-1	CASSDVSGANVLTF	TGTGCCAGCAGTGACGTCTCTGGGGCCAACGTCCTGACTTTC
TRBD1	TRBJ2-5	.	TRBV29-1	CSVGQGVGETQYF	TGCAGCGTTGGACAGGGGGTAGGGGAGACCCAGTACTTC
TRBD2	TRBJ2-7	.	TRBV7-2	CASSLERGATYEQYF	TGTGCCAGCAGCTTAGAGCGGGGGGCGACCTACGAGCAGTACTTC
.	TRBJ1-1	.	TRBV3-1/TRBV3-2	CASSPSDRHSKTEAFF	TGTGCCAGCAGCCCAAGTGACAGGCATAGTAAAACTGAAGCTTTCTTT
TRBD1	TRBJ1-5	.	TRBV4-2	CASSQHDRGGNQPQHF	TGTGCCAGCAGCCAACACGACAGGGGTGGGAATCAGCCCCAGCATTTT
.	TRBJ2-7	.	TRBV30	CASLGQHYEQYF	TGTGCCTCGCTAGGACAACACTACGAGCAGTACTTC
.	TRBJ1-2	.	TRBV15	CATSKVDSAYYGYTF	TGTGCCACCAGCAAGGTAGACTCCGCTTACTATGGCTACACCTTC
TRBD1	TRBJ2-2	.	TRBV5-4	CASSSSQGASTGELFF	TGTGCCAGCAGCTCATCTCAGGGGGCGAGCACCGGGGAGCTGTTTTTT